This T cell receptor (beta chain) was found in a study of T-cell memory formation after mild COVID-19. Study details: The TCR clusters were mostly specific to one donor.

The 5'RACE method, run with constant-segment primers, produced TCR alpha and TCR beta cDNA libraries (carrying sample barcodes and UMIs). TCRdb passed the 5' RACE reads through MiXCR, listing each CDR3 protein once. This table holds approximately 260,000 distinct CDR3 sequences, about 20% found once. The clonotype comes from a man between 18 and 35 years old who had mild COVID-19 (a few samples of this study predate the infection). Cell type and time point are not known. Material for sequencing was PBMCs or a T cell subset sorted from them (not recorded which).

Written as DNA, the CDR3 is TGTGCCAGCAGCTTAGGAAATGGCCGCACAGATACGCAGTATTTT. Translating it yields CASSLGNGRTDTQYF. The chain recombines TRBV7-2 with TRBJ2-3, with D uncertain. Trimming shortened V by 1 base and J by 1 base, and 9 bases separated the two germline ends. The CDR3 totals 15 residues. Germline V gives CDR1 SGHTA, CDR2 FQGNSA.